This T cell receptor (beta chain) derives from a study of response to subunit inactivated influenza vaccine. TCRdb reanalysed the RT-PCR reads using MiXCR and keeps one entry per CDR3 protein. Counted here are approximately 230,000 distinct CDR3 sequences, less than 15% occurring once; the ten biggest clones make up more than 7%. Germline-derived CDR1 and CDR2 are LGHNA and YSLEER. Trimming took 2 bases from V and 4 from J, leaving 21 bases between them. This CDR3 is built from 18 residues. This material consisted of non-naive T cells sorted from PBMCs, taken around 15 days before vaccination. This clonotype was sampled from a man aged 50-60 years who received an inactivated influenza vaccine. The V and J genes are TRBV4-3 and TRBJ1-3; possible D gene TRBD1, 5 bases. The CDR3 sequence is CASSQNLGVATSGNTIYF. The CDR3 coding sequence is TGCGCCAGCAGCCAAAATCTGGGGGTTGCGACGTCCGGAAACACCATATATTTT.